The clone carrying this T cell receptor (beta chain) has ten or more counts. What it binds is unknown. The entry originates in a study of early T cells in non-severe SARS-CoV-2 infection. Turning to the study itself: Sequencing of unsorted whole blood was done on bulk RNA, leaving chains unpaired. Study findings and constraints: Database matching using VDJdb favored anti-spike CD8 responses, with private and CD4 specificities left missing.

Germline V lookup: CDR1 MNHEY, CDR2 SMNVEV (reference sequence). With 2 bases clipped from V and 2 bases from J, the junction kept 2 bases outside the gene matches. There are 14 residues in the CDR3. Individual cDNA molecules were tagged with unique molecular identifiers, the study reported. A single record per CDR3 protein comes from TCRdb applying MiXCR to the 5' RACE reads. The sample has around 67,000 distinct CDR3 sequences, around 13% seen once. Sequencing was carried out using whole blood. The TCR sequence derives from an adult who was a healthcare worker with PCR-confirmed SARS-CoV-2 infection or an uninfected control (not recorded which). V gene TRBV27 combines with J gene TRBJ1-1, with 7 bases matching TRBD1. Written as DNA, the CDR3 is TGTGCCAGCAGTTTACAGGGGGGAAACACTGAAGCTTTCTTT. This gives the protein CASSLQGGNTEAFF.